This TCR beta chain appears in the sequencing data of a study of cytomegalovirus exposure and HLA in healthy donors. The primer mix had 60 Vbeta and 13 Jbeta primers. Data came from immunoSEQ multiplex PCR; TCRdb stores just in-frame clones and leaves some out. This table holds about 97,000 clones, around 80% found once. V dropped 6 bases and J dropped 7 bases, with 18 bases sitting between them. The CDR3 is made up of 13 amino acids. Germline V gene lookup returns CDR1 SQVTM and CDR2 ANQGSEA. This receptor was obtained from a male donor in good health and CMV-seropositive. The gene calls are TRBV29-1 and TRBJ1-1, with D tentatively TRBD1 (5 bases). Specimen: PBMCs. The CDR3 spells CSVARRQSFEAFF. The CDR3 DNA reads as TGCAGCGTGGCCCGACGACAGTCCTTTGAAGCTTTCTTT. Using reference TRBV29-1 and TRBJ1-1 for the parts outside the CDR3, the full variable domain is SAVISQKPSRDICQRGTSLTIQCQVDSQVTMMFWYRQQPGQSLTLIATANQGSEATYESGFVIDKFPISRPNLTFSTLTVSNMSPEDSSIYLCSVARRQSFEAFFGQGTRLTVV.